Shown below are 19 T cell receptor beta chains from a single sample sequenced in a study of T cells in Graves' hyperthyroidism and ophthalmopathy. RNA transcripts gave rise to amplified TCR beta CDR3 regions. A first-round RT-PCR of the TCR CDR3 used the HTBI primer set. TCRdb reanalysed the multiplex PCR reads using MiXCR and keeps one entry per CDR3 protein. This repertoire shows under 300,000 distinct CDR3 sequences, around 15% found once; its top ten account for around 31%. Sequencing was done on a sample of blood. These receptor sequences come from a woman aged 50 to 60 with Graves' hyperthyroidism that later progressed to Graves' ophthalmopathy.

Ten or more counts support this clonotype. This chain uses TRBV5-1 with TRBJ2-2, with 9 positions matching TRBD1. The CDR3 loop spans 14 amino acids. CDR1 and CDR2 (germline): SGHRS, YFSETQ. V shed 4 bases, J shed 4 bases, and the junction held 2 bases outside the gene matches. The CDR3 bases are TGCGCCAGCAGCCCACAGGGGGCCACCGGGGAGCTGTTTTTT. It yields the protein CASSPQGATGELFF.

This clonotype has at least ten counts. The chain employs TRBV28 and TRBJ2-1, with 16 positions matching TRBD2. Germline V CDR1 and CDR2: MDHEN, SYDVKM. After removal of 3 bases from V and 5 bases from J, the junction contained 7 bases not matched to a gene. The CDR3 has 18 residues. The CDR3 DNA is TGTGCCAGCAGTTTCTACGCGGGGACTAGCGGGGGGGACAATGAGCAGTTCTTC. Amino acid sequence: CASSFYAGTSGGDNEQFF.

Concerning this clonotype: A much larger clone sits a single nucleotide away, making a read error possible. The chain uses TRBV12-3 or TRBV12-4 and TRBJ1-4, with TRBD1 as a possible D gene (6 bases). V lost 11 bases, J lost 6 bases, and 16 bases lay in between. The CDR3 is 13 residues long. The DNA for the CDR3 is TGTGCCGGCAACCCGTGGGGGCATGAAAAACTGTTTTTT. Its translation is CAGNPWGHEKLFF.

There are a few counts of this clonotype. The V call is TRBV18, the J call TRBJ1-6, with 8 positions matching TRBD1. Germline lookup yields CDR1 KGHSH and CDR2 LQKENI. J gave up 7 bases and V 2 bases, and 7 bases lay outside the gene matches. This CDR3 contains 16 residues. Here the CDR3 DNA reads TGTGCCAGCTCACCAAGGACAGGGACACCGAATTCACCCCTCCACTTT. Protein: CASSPRTGTPNSPLHF.

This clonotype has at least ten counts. The CDR3 sequence: CASSLAPSGLADTQYF. The CDR3 DNA reads TGTGCCAGCAGCTTAGCGCCCTCTGGACTGGCAGATACGCAGTATTTT. V usage is TRBV7-8 and J usage is TRBJ2-3; tentative D call: TRBD2 (5 bases). The CDR3 runs to 16 residues. Per germline, CDR1 SGHVS and CDR2 FQNEAQ. V lost 0 bases and J 4 bases, leaving 14 bases between the germline ends.

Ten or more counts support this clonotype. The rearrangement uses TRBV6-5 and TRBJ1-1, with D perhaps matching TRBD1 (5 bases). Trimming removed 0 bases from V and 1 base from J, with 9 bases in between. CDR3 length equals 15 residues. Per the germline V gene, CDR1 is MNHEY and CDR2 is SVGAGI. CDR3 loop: CASSYSVGQNTEAFF. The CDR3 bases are TGTGCCAGCAGTTACTCCGTGGGGCAGAACACTGAAGCTTTCTTT.

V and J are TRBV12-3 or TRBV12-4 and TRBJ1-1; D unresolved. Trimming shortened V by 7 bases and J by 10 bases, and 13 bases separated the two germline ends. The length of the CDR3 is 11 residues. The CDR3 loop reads CASTPGGVAFF. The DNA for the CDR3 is TGTGCCAGCACCCCCGGCGGTGTAGCTTTCTTT.

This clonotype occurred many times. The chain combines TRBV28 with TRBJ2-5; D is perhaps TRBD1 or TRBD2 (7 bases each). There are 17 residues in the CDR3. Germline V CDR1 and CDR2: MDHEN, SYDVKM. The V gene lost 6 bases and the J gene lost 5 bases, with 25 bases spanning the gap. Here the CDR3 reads CASRLNLDRQGGETQYF. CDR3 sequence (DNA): TGTGCCAGCAGACTTAACCTCGATCGACAGGGAGGGGAGACCCAGTACTTC.

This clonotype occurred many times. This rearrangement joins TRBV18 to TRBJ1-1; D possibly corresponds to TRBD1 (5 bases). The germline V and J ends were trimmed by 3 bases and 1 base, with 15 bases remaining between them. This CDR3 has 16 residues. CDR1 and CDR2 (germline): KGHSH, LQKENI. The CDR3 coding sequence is TGTGCCAGCTCACCTTTGTCGGGACGGCAGAACACTGAAGCTTTCTTT. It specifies CASSPLSGRQNTEAFF.

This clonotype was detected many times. The DNA for the CDR3 is TGTGCCAGCAGTTCTATACCTGGCCTCTCCTACGAGCAGTACTTC. It translates to CASSSIPGLSYEQYF. The chain recombines TRBV6-1 with TRBJ2-7; D call uncertain. The CDR3 is 15 residues long. The ends were cut back, 5 bases at V and 0 bases at J, with 14 bases in the middle. The germline V gene encodes CDR1 MNHNS and CDR2 SASEGT.

The CDR3 loop reads CASSFLTGRGNQPQHF. The CDR3 nucleotides are TGTGCCAGCAGCTTCTTGACAGGGCGAGGCAATCAGCCCCAGCATTTT. V gene TRBV5-6 combines with J gene TRBJ1-5; 7 positions agree with TRBD1. The CDR3 runs to 16 residues. The germline gives CDR1 SGHDT, CDR2 YYEEEE. Trimming cost V 2 bases and J 2 bases; bases outside gene matches: 7.

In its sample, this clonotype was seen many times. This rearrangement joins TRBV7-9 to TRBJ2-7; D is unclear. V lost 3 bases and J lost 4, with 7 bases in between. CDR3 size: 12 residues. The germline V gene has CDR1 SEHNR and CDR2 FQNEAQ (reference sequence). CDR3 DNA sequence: TGTGCCAGCAGCTTTAGCCAATACGAGCAGTACTTC. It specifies CASSFSQYEQYF.

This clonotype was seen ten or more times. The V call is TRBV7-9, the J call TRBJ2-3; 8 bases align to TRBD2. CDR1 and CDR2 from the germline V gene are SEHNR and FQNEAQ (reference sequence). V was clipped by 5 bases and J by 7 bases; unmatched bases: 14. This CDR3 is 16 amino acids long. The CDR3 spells CASSRLAGGDRNTQYF. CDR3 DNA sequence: TGTGCCAGCAGCCGTCTGGCGGGAGGAGATCGAAATACGCAGTATTTT. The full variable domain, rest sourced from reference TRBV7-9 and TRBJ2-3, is DTGVSQNPRHKITKRGQNVTFRCDPISEHNRLYWYRQTLGQGPEFLTYFQNEAQLEKSRLLSDRFSAERPKGSFSTLEIQRTEQGDSAMYLCASSRLAGGDRNTQYFGPGTRLTVL.

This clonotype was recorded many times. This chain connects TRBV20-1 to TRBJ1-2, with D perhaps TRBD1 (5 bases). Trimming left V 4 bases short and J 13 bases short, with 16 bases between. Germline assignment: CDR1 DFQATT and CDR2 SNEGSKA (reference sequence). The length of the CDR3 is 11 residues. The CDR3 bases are TGCAGTGCTATCAGGGTTGTGAGGGGCACCTTC. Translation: CSAIRVVRGTF.

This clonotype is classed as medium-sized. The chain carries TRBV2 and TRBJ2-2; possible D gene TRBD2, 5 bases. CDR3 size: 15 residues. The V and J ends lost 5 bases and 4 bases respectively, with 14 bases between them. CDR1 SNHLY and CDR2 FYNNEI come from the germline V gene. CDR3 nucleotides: TGTGCCAGCAGTTTTGGGAGTTGGCGCACCGGGGAGCTGTTTTTT. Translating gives CASSFGSWRTGELFF.

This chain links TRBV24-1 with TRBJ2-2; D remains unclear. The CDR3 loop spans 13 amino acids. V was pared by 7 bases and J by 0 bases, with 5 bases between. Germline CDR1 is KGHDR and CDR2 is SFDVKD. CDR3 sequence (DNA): TGTGCCACCAGGTTAACGAACACCGGGGAGCTGTTTTTT. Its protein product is CATRLTNTGELFF.

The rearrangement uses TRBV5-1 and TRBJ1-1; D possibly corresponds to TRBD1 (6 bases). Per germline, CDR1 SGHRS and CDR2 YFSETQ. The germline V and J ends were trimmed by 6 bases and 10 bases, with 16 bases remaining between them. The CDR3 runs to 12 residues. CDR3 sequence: CASIGGGRTAFF. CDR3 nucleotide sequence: TGCGCCAGCATAGGAGGGGGGAGGACAGCTTTCTTT.

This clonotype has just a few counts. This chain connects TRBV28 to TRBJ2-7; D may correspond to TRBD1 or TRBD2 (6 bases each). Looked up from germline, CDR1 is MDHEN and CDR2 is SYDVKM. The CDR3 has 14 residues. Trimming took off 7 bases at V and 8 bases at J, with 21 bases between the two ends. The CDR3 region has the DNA TGTGCCAGCAACCATGGGCGGGGCAGGGGTCAGCAGTACTTC. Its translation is CASNHGRGRGQQYF.

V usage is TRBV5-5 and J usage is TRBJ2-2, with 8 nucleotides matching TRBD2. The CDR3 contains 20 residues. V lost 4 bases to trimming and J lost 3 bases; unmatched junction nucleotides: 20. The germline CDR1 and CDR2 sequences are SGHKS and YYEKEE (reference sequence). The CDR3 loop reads CASSETGFLAGLRDTGELFF. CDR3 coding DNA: TGTGCCAGCAGCGAAACAGGGTTCCTAGCGGGTCTGCGTGACACCGGGGAGCTGTTTTTT.